The next 22 T cell receptor beta chains were all read from a single sample in a study of human T cells and chemical hapten exposure. As to time point: patch test 3, about 24 weeks after DPC sensitization. Treatment denoted: therapeutic diphenylcyclopropenone sensitization with weekly scalp DPC. TCRdb used MiXCR to reprocess the RACE reads, holding one entry per CDR3 protein. Of some 71,000 distinct CDR3 sequences in the sample, around 10% were seen once. Sequenced here: whole blood, sampled in connection with sensitization to the hapten diphenylcyclopropenone (DPC). The receptor set was obtained from a woman aged 45-60 years with alopecia areata. Some clones in this sample may be carry-over from other donors' samples.

The sample holds many counts of this clonotype. This chain uses TRBV3-1 with TRBJ2-7, with TRBD2 as a possible D gene (5 bases). The germline CDR1 and CDR2 sequences are LGHDT and YNNKEL (reference sequence). The CDR3 consists of 13 residues. The V end was cut by 3 bases, the J end by 5 bases, with 11 bases between. As DNA, the CDR3 is TGTGCCAGCAGCCAGGTACGAGGGAACGAGCAGTACTTC. Its protein is CASSQVRGNEQYF.

In its sample, this clonotype was seen many times. The V call is TRBV20-1, the J call TRBJ1-1; D call uncertain. V was clipped by 0 bases and J by 0 bases, with 8 bases between them. This CDR3 contains 14 residues. Per germline, CDR1 DFQATT and CDR2 SNEGSKA (reference sequence). CDR3 sequence: CSAREPGMNTEAFF. The CDR3 coding sequence is TGCAGTGCTAGAGAGCCAGGCATGAACACTGAAGCTTTCTTT.

The V and J genes are TRBV10-3 and TRBJ2-1, with D tentatively TRBD2 (5 bases). CDR1 and CDR2 from the germline V gene are ENHRY and SYGVKD. The V end was cut by 0 bases, the J end by 0 bases, with 9 bases between. The CDR3 is made up of 16 amino acids. The CDR3 DNA follows: TGTGCCATCAGTGAGTCGAGGGAGAGCTCCTACAATGAGCAGTTCTTC. As protein: CAISESRESSYNEQFF.

The chain is built from TRBV19 and TRBJ1-5; 7 bases agree with TRBD1. The CDR3 is made up of 17 amino acids. Germline V gives CDR1 LNHDA, CDR2 SQIVND (reference sequence). The V segment lost 5 bases and the J segment 0 bases; nucleotides outside the gene matches: 10. As DNA, the CDR3 is TGTGCCAGTAGTTTTATCCTCACAGGGGATAGCAATCAGCCCCAGCATTTT. It is translated as CASSFILTGDSNQPQHF. Full variable domain (missing parts from reference TRBV19 and TRBJ1-5): DGGITQSPKYLFRKEGQNVTLSCEQNLNHDAMYWYRQDPGQGLRLIYYSQIVNDFQKGDIAEGYSVSREKKESFPLTVTSAQKNPTAFYLCASSFILTGDSNQPQHFGDGTRLSIL.

This clonotype occurred many times. This chain joins TRBV28 and TRBJ2-7, with D possibly matching TRBD2 (5 bases). The CDR3 covers 14 residues. Between the trimmed V and J ends, which lost 5 bases and 4 bases, there was a span of 15 bases. CDR1 MDHEN and CDR2 SYDVKM come from the germline V gene. CDR3 nucleotide sequence: TGTGCCAGCAGTCCTCTCCTCGGGGATTACGAGCAGTACTTC. It translates to CASSPLLGDYEQYF.

This clonotype was counted a few times. The rearrangement joins TRBV29-1 to TRBJ2-1, with TRBD2 as a possible D gene (5 bases). Germline loops: CDR1 SQVTM, CDR2 ANQGSEA. The V gene lost 1 base and the J gene lost 8 bases, with 15 bases spanning the gap. The CDR3 covers 14 residues. The CDR3 DNA reads as TGCAGCGTTGAAGGGGGAGCTGGGAGCTATGAGCAGTTCTTC. Protein sequence: CSVEGGAGSYEQFF.

This clonotype has ten or more counts. The V and J genes are TRBV5-1 and TRBJ2-7, with 7 bases that match TRBD1. Germline values: CDR1 SGHRS, CDR2 YFSETQ. The CDR3 has 12 amino acids. V lost 4 bases to trimming and J lost 4 bases; unmatched junction nucleotides: 2. The CDR3 DNA is TGCGCCAGCAGCACAGGGGAGTACGAGCAGTACTTC. Protein sequence: CASSTGEYEQYF.

This clonotype was picked up many times. The V gene is TRBV11-2, the J gene TRBJ1-2; 11 bases match TRBD1. V lost 7 bases, J lost 5 bases, and 12 bases stayed unmatched. Per germline, CDR1 SGHAT and CDR2 FQNNGV. The CDR3 covers 16 residues. CDR3 region: CASTLDRDRGIYGYTF. The CDR3 nucleotides are TGTGCCAGCACCCTCGACCGGGACAGGGGGATTTATGGCTACACCTTC.

In this sample, this clonotype turned up many times. The chain has TRBV18 and TRBJ2-2, with D unresolved. The V end was cut by 3 bases, the J end by 0 bases, with 17 bases between. The CDR3 contains 18 residues. From germline, CDR1 is KGHSH and CDR2 LQKENI. The CDR3 region has the DNA TGTGCCAGCTCACCTTTTGGAGCCCAGGCGACGAACACCGGGGAGCTGTTTTTT. It specifies CASSPFGAQATNTGELFF.

This clonotype was counted at least ten times. This chain connects TRBV18 to TRBJ1-1; 7 nucleotides agree with TRBD1. Trimming cost V 0 bases and J 2 bases; bases outside gene matches: 9. The germline CDR1 and CDR2 sequences are KGHSH and LQKENI. There are 17 residues in the CDR3. The CDR3 here is CASSPPGNRGRNTEAFF. The CDR3 nucleotides read TGTGCCAGCTCACCACCGGGGAACAGGGGCCGAAACACTGAAGCTTTCTTT. The whole variable domain, filled in from reference TRBV18 and TRBJ1-1, reads NAGVMQNPRHLVRRRGQEARLRCSPMKGHSHVYWYRQLPEEGLKFMVYLQKENIIDESGMPKERFSAEFPKEGPSILRIQQVVRGDSAAYFCASSPPGNRGRNTEAFFGQGTRLTVV.

This chain uses TRBV7-6 with TRBJ2-2; 14 bases are shared with TRBD2. Germline CDR1 is SGHVS and CDR2 is FNYEAQ. V lost 4 bases to trimming and J lost 4 bases; unmatched junction nucleotides: 2. The CDR3 runs to 16 residues. CDR3 nucleotide sequence: TGTGCCAGCAGCTCCGGACTAGCGGGGGGCACCGGGGAGCTGTTTTTT. Translated, it gives CASSSGLAGGTGELFF.

This clonotype has just a few counts. The rearrangement uses TRBV19 and TRBJ2-7; a weak D match, TRBD2 (5 bases). This CDR3 contains 13 residues. Germline-derived CDR1 and CDR2 are LNHDA and SQIVND (reference sequence). V lost 3 bases and J lost 4, with 10 bases in between. The CDR3 DNA sequence: TGTGCCAGTAGTATCCGACGGGAATACGAGCAGTACTTC. The encoded protein is CASSIRREYEQYF.

This clonotype was seen more than once but under ten times. The rearrangement uses TRBV15 and TRBJ2-2, with TRBD1 as a possible D gene (6 bases). CDR3 length: 14 residues. Trimming cost V 9 bases and J 1 base, with 12 bases left between them. Germline V gene data show CDR1 as LNHNV and CDR2 as YYDKDF (reference sequence). DNA for the CDR3: TGTGCCACTGCCGGGACAAGGAACACCGGGGAGCTGTTTTTT. It codes for CATAGTRNTGELFF.

This clonotype has more than one count but fewer than ten. The chain carries TRBV7-6 and TRBJ1-1, with TRBD1 as a possible D gene (5 bases). Trimming removed 4 bases at V and 0 bases at J, with 12 bases between. Germline values: CDR1 SGHVS, CDR2 FNYEAQ. The CDR3 is 15 residues long. The CDR3 loop is CASSYAAGMNTEAFF. The DNA of the CDR3 is TGTGCCAGCAGCTACGCGGCAGGGATGAACACTGAAGCTTTCTTT.

In this sample, this clonotype turned up many times. This sequence joins TRBV7-9 and TRBJ1-6; 10 bases fit TRBD1. Losses at the gene ends were 5 bases for V and 9 bases for J; bases not matched to a gene: 1. CDR1 is SEHNR, CDR2 FQNEAQ, per germline (reference sequence). The CDR3 contains 13 residues. CDR3: CASSDRGRSPLHF. CDR3 in DNA: TGTGCCAGCAGCGACAGGGGGCGTTCACCCCTCCACTTT.

In its sample, this clonotype was seen many times. This chain joins TRBV9 and TRBJ2-5; 11 nucleotides match TRBD2. With 4 bases clipped from V and 5 bases from J, the junction kept 10 bases outside the gene matches. In germline, CDR1 is SGDLS, CDR2 YYNGEE. The CDR3 sequence is 16 residues long. CDR3 DNA: TGTGCCAGCAGCACTACTAGCGGGAGTTTCGGGGAGACCCAGTACTTC. This gives the protein CASSTTSGSFGETQYF.

This clonotype was observed at least ten times. The V and J genes are TRBV7-9 and TRBJ1-3; 8 bases map to TRBD1. V was clipped by 6 bases and J by 4 bases; unmatched bases: 11. Germline lookup yields CDR1 SEHNR and CDR2 FQNEAQ (reference sequence). The CDR3 covers 16 residues. The CDR3 DNA is TGTGCCAGCAGGGACCGGCTGGACAGGGCCGGAAACACCATATATTTT. Its translation: CASRDRLDRAGNTIYF.

The table lists this clonotype with a few counts. The rearrangement links TRBV28 to TRBJ1-5; a weak D match, TRBD1 (5 bases). Germline values: CDR1 MDHEN, CDR2 SYDVKM. The V gene lost 0 bases and the J gene lost 0 bases, with 9 bases spanning the gap. The CDR3 is made up of 16 amino acids. The CDR3 protein is CASSLWPGTSNQPQHF. The CDR3 nucleotides read TGTGCCAGCAGTTTATGGCCAGGGACTAGCAATCAGCCCCAGCATTTT.

This chain joins TRBV5-5 and TRBJ2-2, with unresolved D. V shed 1 base and J shed 2 bases, with 12 bases lying between them. The CDR3 is 16 amino acids. The germline V gene has CDR1 SGHKS and CDR2 YYEKEE (reference sequence). This CDR3 reads CASSLLALLNTGELFF. The CDR3 bases are TGTGCCAGCAGCTTGTTGGCCCTACTAAACACCGGGGAGCTGTTTTTT.

Concerning this clonotype itself: It may be a read error: a sequence one base away is much more abundant. The chain joins TRBV6-2 or TRBV6-3 to TRBJ1-1; 7 bases map to TRBD1. Germline V gives CDR1 MNHEY, CDR2 SVGEGT. The CDR3 consists of 15 residues. The CDR3 sequence: CAGSGGTAGNTEAFF. The DNA of the CDR3 is TGTGCCGGCAGTGGGGGGACAGCGGGAAACACTGAAGCTTTCTTT.

The V and J genes are TRBV20-1 and TRBJ1-6; D is unclear. The CDR3 contains 13 residues. Germline V gives CDR1 DFQATT, CDR2 SNEGSKA (reference sequence). V was shortened by 5 bases and J by 12 bases, with 17 bases between the two germline ends. In DNA form, the CDR3 reads TGCAGTGCTTCCAGTGTCCGGGCGGGACCCCTCCACTTT. This translates into CSASSVRAGPLHF.

Ten or more counts support this clonotype. The chain recombines TRBV28 with TRBJ2-2; maybe TRBD2 (6 bases). V was pared by 0 bases and J by 0 bases, with 8 bases between. Germline lookup yields CDR1 MDHEN and CDR2 SYDVKM. The CDR3 consists of 16 residues. CDR3 in amino acids: CASSLWVAANTGELFF. Written as DNA, the CDR3 is TGTGCCAGCAGTTTATGGGTAGCGGCGAACACCGGGGAGCTGTTTTTT.